Listed here is a single TCR beta chain. Its antigen is unknown. Germline values: CDR1 LNHDA, CDR2 SQIVND (reference sequence). The CDR3 length is 12 residues. Trimming cost V 4 bases and J 4 bases, with 7 bases left between them. Profiled with immunoSEQ multiplex PCR; TCRdb holds only in-frame clones, not every one. The table includes about 96,000 clones, 80% detected once. The data were obtained in a study of memory CD4+ T cells and cytomegalovirus serostatus. In the study overall: Healthy Belgian adult donors included several CMV-positive and more than 20 CMV-negative people. Study-wide results and caveats: The CMV-associated TCR signature appears largely within the CD4+ memory repertoire.

The sort gate was single viable CD3+CD4+CD8-CD45RO+ cells for memory CD4+ T cells. Total CD4+ T cells were enriched by CD4 positive selection. The sample comprised memory CD4+ T cells from blood. The chain has TRBV19 and TRBJ1-2; D uncertain. This sequence originates from an adult in good health and CMV-seropositive. CDR3 coding DNA: TGTGCCAGTAGTAAGCGACCCTATGGCTACACCTTC. Amino acids: CASSKRPYGYTF.